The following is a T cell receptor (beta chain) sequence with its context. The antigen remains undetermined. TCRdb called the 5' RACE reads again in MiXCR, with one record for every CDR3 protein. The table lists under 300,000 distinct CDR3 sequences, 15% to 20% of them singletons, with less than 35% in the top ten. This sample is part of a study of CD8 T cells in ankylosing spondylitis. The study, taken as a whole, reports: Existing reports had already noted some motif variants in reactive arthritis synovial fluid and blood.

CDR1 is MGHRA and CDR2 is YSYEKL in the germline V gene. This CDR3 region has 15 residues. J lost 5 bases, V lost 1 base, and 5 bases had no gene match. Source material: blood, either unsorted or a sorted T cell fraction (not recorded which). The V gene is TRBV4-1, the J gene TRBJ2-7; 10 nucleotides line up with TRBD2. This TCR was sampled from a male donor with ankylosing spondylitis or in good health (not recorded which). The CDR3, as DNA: TGCGCCAGCAGCCAAGTCGGACTAGCGGCGAACGAGCAGTACTTC. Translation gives CASSQVGLAANEQYF.